These 18 T cell receptor beta chains were all obtained from the same sample, sequenced in a study of blood T cell repertoires in COVID-19. Sequencing used immunoSEQ multiplex PCR; TCRdb keeps in-frame clones, though not all of them. The sample records around 110,000 clones, less than 95% being singletons. The sequenced material came from peripheral blood. These TCRs come from a human donor with active COVID-19. The donor label of this sample is uncertain.

The chain links TRBV19 to TRBJ2-1; possible D gene TRBD1, 5 bases. The V gene lost 1 base and the J gene lost 3 bases, with 7 bases spanning the gap. CDR3 length equals 14 residues. In germline, CDR1 is LNHDA, CDR2 SQIVND (reference sequence). The CDR3: CASSIGQIYNEQFF. The CDR3, as DNA: TGTGCCAGTAGTATAGGACAGATCTACAATGAGCAGTTCTTC.

The rearrangement links TRBV29-1 to TRBJ2-3; 12 bases fit TRBD2. J lost 3 bases, V lost 5 bases, and 6 bases had no gene match. There are 15 residues in the CDR3. Germline values: CDR1 SQVTM, CDR2 ANQGSEA. The CDR3 nucleotides read TGCAGCGTTCGTCCGACTAGCGGGGGAACAGATACGCAGTATTTT. Its translation is CSVRPTSGGTDTQYF.

The chain links TRBV2 to TRBJ1-5, with TRBD1 matching 7 bases. The CDR3 is 15 amino acids. J was trimmed by 4 bases and V by 4 bases; bases with no gene match: 7. Germline loops: CDR1 SNHLY, CDR2 FYNNEI. This CDR3 is CASSAGQAENQPQHF. The CDR3 bases are TGTGCCAGCAGTGCCGGACAGGCTGAAAATCAGCCCCAGCATTTT.

The genes are TRBV5-1 and TRBJ1-1; tentative D call: TRBD1 (5 bases). Deletions cut 1 base from V and 6 bases from J, with 16 bases between. Germline CDR1 is SGHRS and CDR2 is YFSETQ. The CDR3 has 15 amino acids. The CDR3 DNA reads TGCGCCAGCAGCTTGTCCGGACACGACTGGGCTGAAGCTTTCTTT. This codes for CASSLSGHDWAEAFF.

V and J are TRBV20-1 and TRBJ2-5; a possible D gene is TRBD2 (5 bases). Germline loops: CDR1 DFQATT, CDR2 SNEGSKA (reference sequence). CDR3 length: 11 residues. V was shortened by 6 bases and J by 14 bases, with 19 bases between the two germline ends. DNA for the CDR3: TGCAGTGCACTAGTTCGGGGAAGCCTCTACTTC. Its translation: CSALVRGSLYF.

The chain is built from TRBV5-4 and TRBJ1-2, with a tentative D call TRBD1 (5 bases). V gave up 2 bases and J gave up 2 bases, with 16 bases separating them. This CDR3 comprises 16 residues. The V gene's germline CDR1 is SGHNT and CDR2 YYREEE (reference sequence). The CDR3 here is CASSFKGRQGNYGYTF. The CDR3 nucleotides read TGTGCCAGCAGCTTTAAGGGGCGTCAGGGAAACTATGGCTACACCTTC.

This rearrangement joins TRBV27 to TRBJ1-2; tentative D call: TRBD1 (5 bases). Trimming pared 6 bases from V and 8 bases from J, leaving 13 bases between. CDR1 is MNHEY and CDR2 is SMNVEV in the germline V gene (reference sequence). The CDR3 consists of 12 residues. The CDR3 protein is CASSQGFGGYTF. The DNA of the CDR3 is TGTGCCAGCAGCCAGGGTTTCGGGGGCTACACCTTC.

The chain joins TRBV7-2 to TRBJ2-2, with 7 bases matching TRBD2. V shed 3 bases and J 6 bases; nucleotides not matched to a gene: 10. The CDR3 has 16 residues. The germline V gene has CDR1 SGHTA and CDR2 FQGNSA. The CDR3 nucleotides are TGTGCCAGCAGCTTTTCTGTCCAGCGGGGCTCCGGGGAGCTGTTTTTT. Protein: CASSFSVQRGSGELFF.

The genes are TRBV6-2 or TRBV6-3 and TRBJ1-2, with D possibly matching TRBD1 (6 bases). Germline V CDR1 and CDR2: MNHEY, SVGEGT. V shed 5 bases and J shed 8 bases, with 12 bases lying between them. CDR3 size: 12 residues. The CDR3 DNA reads as TGTGCCAGCAGTAACAGGGTTTCCGGCTACACCTTC. As protein: CASSNRVSGYTF.

The V and J genes are TRBV6-6 and TRBJ2-7, with TRBD1 matching over 9 bases. The CDR3 spans 14 residues. V was clipped by 8 bases and J by 4 bases; unmatched bases: 9. Germline V CDR1 and CDR2: MNHNY, SVGAGI (reference sequence). The CDR3 region is CASGVGTGIYEQYF. For the CDR3, the DNA is TGTGCCAGCGGGGTAGGGACAGGGATTTACGAGCAGTACTTC.

The chain uses TRBV27 and TRBJ1-4, with a tentative D call TRBD1 (5 bases). The CDR3 sequence is 14 residues long. Trimming shortened V by 2 bases and J by 3 bases, and 7 bases separated the two germline ends. The germline V gene encodes CDR1 MNHEY and CDR2 SMNVEV (reference sequence). Here the CDR3 reads CASSLQGSNEKLFF. The DNA of the CDR3 is TGTGCCAGCAGTTTACAGGGATCTAATGAAAAACTGTTTTTT.

This chain connects TRBV7-6 to TRBJ1-1; D is perhaps TRBD1 (6 bases). Germline V gene sequence: CDR1 SGHVS, CDR2 FNYEAQ. The CDR3 length is 16 residues. Trimming cost V 5 bases and J 3 bases, with 19 bases left between them. The CDR3 sequence is CASSLIWGGQDTEAFF. The CDR3, as DNA: TGTGCCAGCAGCCTAATCTGGGGGGGGCAGGACACTGAAGCTTTCTTT. Complete variable domain (other parts from reference TRBV7-6 and TRBJ1-1): GAGVSQSPRYKVTKRGQDVALRCDPISGHVSLYWYRQALGQGPEFLTYFNYEAQQDKSGLPNDRFSAERPEGSISTLTIQRTEQRDSAMYRCASSLIWGGQDTEAFFGQGTRLTVV.

The chain couples TRBV6-1 to TRBJ2-1; 9 bases match TRBD1. There are 17 residues in the CDR3. V lost 3 bases and J lost 1; bases outside the gene matches: 7. CDR1 and CDR2 (germline): MNHNS, SASEGT. The CDR3 spells CASSDYNRGRSYNEQFF. The DNA for the CDR3 is TGTGCCAGCAGTGATTATAACAGGGGGCGGTCCTACAATGAGCAGTTCTTC.

This clone showed up just once. The chain uses TRBV11-3 and TRBJ2-1; TRBD2 agrees at 14 bases. With 0 bases clipped from V and 2 bases from J, the junction kept 3 bases outside the gene matches. Germline V gene data show CDR1 as SGHNT and CDR2 as YENEEA. This CDR3 region has 18 residues. The CDR3 is CASSLDMTSGGAYNEQFF. Here the CDR3 DNA reads TGTGCCAGCAGCTTAGACATGACTAGCGGGGGGGCCTACAATGAGCAGTTCTTC.

The rearrangement joins TRBV7-6 to TRBJ1-3; unclear D gene. Trimming left V 1 base short and J 0 bases short, with 19 bases between. CDR3 length: 19 amino acids. Per the germline V gene, CDR1 is SGHVS and CDR2 is FNYEAQ. The CDR3 DNA is TGTGCCAGCAGCTTAGGGGCGGGGATGGAAACTTCCTCTGGAAACACCATATATTTT. This codes for CASSLGAGMETSSGNTIYF.

This rearrangement joins TRBV28 to TRBJ2-5, with D possibly TRBD1 on 6 matching bases. The CDR3 consists of 16 residues. V lost 6 bases to trimming and J lost 2 bases, with 19 bases between them. Looked up from germline, CDR1 is MDHEN and CDR2 is SYDVKM. Here the CDR3 reads CASSRTSTGSQETQYF. The CDR3 coding sequence is TGTGCCAGCAGCCGAACCAGTACAGGGAGTCAAGAGACCCAGTACTTC.

V usage is TRBV11-2 and J usage is TRBJ1-5, with 7 bases identical to TRBD1. The CDR3 totals 15 residues. The V gene's germline CDR1 is SGHAT and CDR2 FQNNGV. The J segment lost 4 bases and the V segment lost 5 bases, leaving 8 bases of the junction unmatched. CDR3 region: CASSRDSFPNQPQHF. The CDR3 region has the DNA TGTGCCAGCAGCCGGGACAGCTTTCCGAATCAGCCCCAGCATTTT. Full variable domain (rest looked up from reference TRBV11-2 and TRBJ1-5): EAGVAQSPRYKIIEKRQSVAFWCNPISGHATLYWYQQILGQGPKLLIQFQNNGVVDDSQLPKDRFSAERLKGVDSTLKIQPAKLEDSAVYLCASSRDSFPNQPQHFGDGTRLSIL.

The chain employs TRBV7-2 and TRBJ1-3; 7 positions match TRBD1. The length of the CDR3 is 17 residues. V dropped 5 bases and J dropped 3; count of bases not matched to a gene: 13. In germline, CDR1 is SGHTA, CDR2 FQGNSA. CDR3 nucleotides: TGTGCCAGCAGCATAACTTCACAGGGACAGTATGGAAACACCATATATTTT. Translation gives CASSITSQGQYGNTIYF.